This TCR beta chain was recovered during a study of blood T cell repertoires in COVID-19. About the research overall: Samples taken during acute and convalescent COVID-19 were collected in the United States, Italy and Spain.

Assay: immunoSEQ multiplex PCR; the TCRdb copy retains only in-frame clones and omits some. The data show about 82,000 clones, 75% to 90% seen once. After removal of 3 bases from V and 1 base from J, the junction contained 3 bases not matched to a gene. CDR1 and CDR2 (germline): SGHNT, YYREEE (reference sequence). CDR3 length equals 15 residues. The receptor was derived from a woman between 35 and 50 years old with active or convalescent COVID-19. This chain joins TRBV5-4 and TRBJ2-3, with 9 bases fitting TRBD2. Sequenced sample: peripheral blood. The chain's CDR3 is CASSSWTSGTDTQYF. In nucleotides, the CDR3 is TGTGCCAGCAGCTCATGGACTAGCGGCACAGATACGCAGTATTTT.